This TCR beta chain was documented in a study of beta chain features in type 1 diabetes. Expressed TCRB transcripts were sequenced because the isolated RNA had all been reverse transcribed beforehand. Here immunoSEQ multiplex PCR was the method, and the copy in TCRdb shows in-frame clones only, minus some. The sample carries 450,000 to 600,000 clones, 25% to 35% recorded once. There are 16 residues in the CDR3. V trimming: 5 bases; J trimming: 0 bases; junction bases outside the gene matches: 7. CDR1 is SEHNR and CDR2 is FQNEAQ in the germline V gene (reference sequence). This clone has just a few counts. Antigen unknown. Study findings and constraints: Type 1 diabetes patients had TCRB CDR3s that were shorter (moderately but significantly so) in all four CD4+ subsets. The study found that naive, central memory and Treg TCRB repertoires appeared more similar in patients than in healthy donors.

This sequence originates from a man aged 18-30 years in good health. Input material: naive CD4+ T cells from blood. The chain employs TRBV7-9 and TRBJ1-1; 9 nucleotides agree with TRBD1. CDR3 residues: CASSPQGARLNTEAFF. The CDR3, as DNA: TGTGCCAGCAGCCCACAGGGGGCACGTTTGAACACTGAAGCTTTCTTT.